This T cell receptor beta chain emerged from a study of cytomegalovirus exposure and HLA in healthy donors. Worth noting for this clone: The antigen remains undetermined.

Study conclusions and caveats: With high specificity and sensitivity, the classifier reportedly diagnosed cytomegalovirus status. Most subjects' HLA-A and HLA-B alleles were reportedly predicted from TCR beta sequences. Cytomegalovirus-associated TCR beta chains were listed, numbering some 180.

Healthy people donating bone marrow made up the donors. The PCR used 60 Vbeta and 13 Jbeta primers. Data came from immunoSEQ multiplex PCR; TCRdb stores just in-frame clones and leaves some out. Among about 140,000 clones listed, around three quarters were seen once. The sample consisted of PBMCs. The sequence was obtained from a man aged 35 to 55 in good health and CMV-seropositive.

The CDR3 sequence: CAGAAGVVYEQYF. The CDR3 nucleotides are TGTGCAGGGGCGGCGGGGGTGGTCTACGAGCAGTACTTC. This rearrangement joins TRBV25-1 to TRBJ2-7; 7 nucleotides match TRBD2. The CDR3 runs to 13 residues. Per germline, CDR1 MGHDK and CDR2 SYGVNS.